The 15 T cell receptor beta chains below come from one sample, sequenced in a study of blood T cell repertoires in COVID-19. The repertoire was sequenced with immunoSEQ multiplex PCR; TCRdb's copy has only in-frame clones and lacks some. In the table there are about 350,000 clones, about 90% of which are singletons. Material for sequencing was PBMCs or T cells enriched from blood (not recorded which). The receptors were sampled from a woman younger than 45 who had recovered from COVID-19.

Comments on this clone: Just one base apart from a much larger clone, this may be a read error. The chain links TRBV6-5 to TRBJ1-1; 9 positions agree with TRBD1. The germline gives CDR1 MNHEY, CDR2 SVGAGI. The ends lost 7 bases at V and 0 bases at J; junction bases unmatched: 3. The CDR3 runs 14 residues. The CDR3 DNA reads as TGTGCCAGCAACCGGGACAGGGTGAACACTGAAGCTTTCTTT. This translates into CASNRDRVNTEAFF.

The chain has TRBV28 and TRBJ2-5, with 8 bases that match TRBD2. Looked up from germline, CDR1 is MDHEN and CDR2 is SYDVKM. The V gene end was trimmed by 3 bases and the J gene end by 5 bases; junction bases not matched to a gene: 5. This CDR3 comprises 14 residues. This CDR3 reads CASSFAGGRETQYF. The CDR3 DNA reads TGTGCCAGCAGTTTCGCGGGGGGCCGCGAGACCCAGTACTTC.

This clone has more than one count but fewer than ten. The rearrangement links TRBV11-2 to TRBJ2-7, with D unclear. The CDR3 is 12 residues long. V was cut by 7 bases and J by 0 bases, with 7 bases left in between. Germline V lookup: CDR1 SGHAT, CDR2 FQNNGV. The CDR3 DNA is TGTGCCAGCATGCGGAGCTCCTACGAGCAGTACTTC. Translating gives CASMRSSYEQYF.

The chain is built from TRBV28 and TRBJ1-6, with 7 bases identical to TRBD1. The J segment lost 5 bases and the V segment lost 4 bases, leaving 5 bases of the junction unmatched. Germline-derived CDR1 and CDR2 are MDHEN and SYDVKM. The CDR3 spans 15 residues. CDR3 loop: CASSSRDSHNSPLHF. Here the CDR3 DNA reads TGTGCCAGCAGTTCCCGGGACAGTCATAATTCACCCCTCCACTTT.

The chain couples TRBV7-9 to TRBJ1-5; perhaps TRBD1 as D (5 bases). Germline V lookup: CDR1 SEHNR, CDR2 FQNEAQ (reference sequence). The CDR3 spans 15 residues. The V gene lost 0 bases and the J gene lost 8 bases, with 14 bases spanning the gap. The CDR3 loop is CASSLAGDFGEPQHF. The DNA for the CDR3 is TGTGCCAGCAGCTTAGCCGGGGACTTTGGAGAGCCCCAGCATTTT.

The chain joins TRBV4-1 to TRBJ1-2, with 7 bases lining up with TRBD1. This CDR3 spans 15 amino acids. Germline CDR1 reads MGHRA; CDR2 reads YSYEKL. The V segment lost 1 base and the J segment 5 bases; nucleotides outside the gene matches: 7. CDR3 in amino acids: CASSQAQGERYGYTF. The CDR3 DNA sequence: TGCGCCAGCAGCCAAGCCCAGGGGGAACGGTATGGCTACACCTTC.

J is TRBJ2-1 and V is TRBV29-1, with 7 bases matching TRBD1. V was clipped by 7 bases and J by 0 bases; unmatched bases: 3. The germline gives CDR1 SQVTM, CDR2 ANQGSEA. The length of the CDR3 is 13 residues. The CDR3 loop reads CSAGQLSYNEQFF. The DNA for the CDR3 is TGCAGCGCGGGACAGCTCTCCTACAATGAGCAGTTCTTC.

J is TRBJ2-7 and V is TRBV3-1 (or the pseudogene TRBV3-2), with TRBD2 identical over 9 bases. The germline CDR1 and CDR2 sequences are LGHDT and YNNKEL (reference sequence). The CDR3 is made up of 18 amino acids. V was clipped by 2 bases and J by 3 bases; unmatched bases: 14. The CDR3 sequence is CASSQPALAGGPIYEQYF. CDR3 nucleotide sequence: TGTGCCAGCAGCCAACCTGCCTTGGCGGGGGGGCCAATCTACGAGCAGTACTTC.

The chain joins TRBV24-1 to TRBJ2-3; 7 bases align to TRBD1. CDR3 size: 14 residues. CDR1 and CDR2 (germline): KGHDR, SFDVKD. With V trimmed by 4 bases and J by 3 bases, 3 bases remained unmatched. The DNA of the CDR3 is TGTGCCACCAGTGACCGGACAGGAACAGATACGCAGTATTTT. This codes for CATSDRTGTDTQYF.

The count of this clone is one. J is TRBJ2-5 and V is TRBV29-1; the D gene is possibly TRBD2 (6 bases). This CDR3 is built from 14 residues. V lost 3 bases and J 5 bases, leaving 16 bases between the germline ends. Per the germline V gene, CDR1 is SQVTM and CDR2 is ANQGSEA. CDR3 sequence (DNA): TGCAGCGTTGAGGAACGGGGGAGAGGGGAGACCCAGTACTTC. It yields the protein CSVEERGRGETQYF. Filled out from reference TRBV29-1 and TRBJ2-5, the complete variable domain reads SAVISQKPSRDICQRGTSLTIQCQVDSQVTMMFWYRQQPGQSLTLIATANQGSEATYESGFVIDKFPISRPNLTFSTLTVSNMSPEDSSIYLCSVEERGRGETQYFGPGTRLLVL.

The chain couples TRBV9 to TRBJ1-6; 8 nucleotides align to TRBD1. With 0 bases clipped from V and 10 bases from J, the junction kept 6 bases outside the gene matches. The CDR3 is 15 residues long. The germline V gene encodes CDR1 SGDLS and CDR2 YYNGEE. This CDR3 reads CASSVAQGAPSPLHF. CDR3 in DNA: TGTGCCAGCAGCGTAGCTCAGGGGGCACCATCACCCCTCCACTTT.

The rearrangement links TRBV2 to TRBJ2-7; D remains ambiguous. The CDR3 runs to 15 residues. Looked up from germline, CDR1 is SNHLY and CDR2 is FYNNEI. V was pared by 3 bases and J by 1 base, with 13 bases between. CDR3 amino acids: CASSELFGFSYEQYF. The CDR3 DNA is TGTGCCAGCAGTGAGCTGTTCGGTTTTTCCTACGAGCAGTACTTC.

V and J are TRBV3-1 (or the pseudogene TRBV3-2) and TRBJ1-2; D uncertain. Germline-derived CDR1 and CDR2 are LGHDT and YNNKEL (reference sequence). The CDR3 is 12 residues long. V lost 3 bases and J lost 5, with 7 bases in between. CDR3: CASSQNRYGYTF. As DNA, the CDR3 is TGTGCCAGCAGCCAGAACAGATATGGCTACACCTTC.

The chain combines TRBV5-4 with TRBJ2-1; 14 bases agree with TRBD2. The CDR3 sequence is 16 residues long. Looked up from germline, CDR1 is SGHNT and CDR2 is YYREEE (reference sequence). J gave up 3 bases and V 4 bases, and 3 bases lay outside the gene matches. CDR3 amino acids: CASSLGTSGGYNEQFF. The CDR3 bases are TGTGCCAGCAGCCTCGGGACTAGCGGGGGCTACAATGAGCAGTTCTTC.

This clone was observed a few times. J is TRBJ1-2 and V is TRBV2; no reliable D call. This CDR3 spans 15 amino acids. Germline V CDR1 and CDR2: SNHLY, FYNNEI. Trimming took 3 bases from V and 2 from J, leaving 13 bases between them. CDR3 loop: CASSERTFSNYGYTF. Written as DNA, the CDR3 is TGTGCCAGCAGTGAGAGAACTTTTAGCAACTATGGCTACACCTTC.